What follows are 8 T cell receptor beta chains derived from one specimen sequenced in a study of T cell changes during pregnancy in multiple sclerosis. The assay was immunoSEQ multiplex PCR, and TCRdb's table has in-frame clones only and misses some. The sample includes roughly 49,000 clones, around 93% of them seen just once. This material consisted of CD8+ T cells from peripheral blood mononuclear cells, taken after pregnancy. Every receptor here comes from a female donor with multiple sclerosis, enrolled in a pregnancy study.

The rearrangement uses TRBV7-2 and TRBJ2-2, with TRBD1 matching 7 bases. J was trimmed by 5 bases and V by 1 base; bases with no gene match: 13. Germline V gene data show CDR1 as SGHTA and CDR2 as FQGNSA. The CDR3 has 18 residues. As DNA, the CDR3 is TGTGCCAGCAGCTTAGGGGGACAGATGATTTGGGCTACCGGGGAGCTGTTTTTT. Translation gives CASSLGGQMIWATGELFF.

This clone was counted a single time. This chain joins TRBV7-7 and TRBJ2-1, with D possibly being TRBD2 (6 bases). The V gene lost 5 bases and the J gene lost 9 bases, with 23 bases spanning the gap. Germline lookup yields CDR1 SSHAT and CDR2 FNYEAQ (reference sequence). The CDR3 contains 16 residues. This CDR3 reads CASSPIGGAPGSEQFF. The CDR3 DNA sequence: TGTGCCAGCAGCCCAATCGGGGGTGCCCCGGGTAGTGAGCAGTTCTTC.

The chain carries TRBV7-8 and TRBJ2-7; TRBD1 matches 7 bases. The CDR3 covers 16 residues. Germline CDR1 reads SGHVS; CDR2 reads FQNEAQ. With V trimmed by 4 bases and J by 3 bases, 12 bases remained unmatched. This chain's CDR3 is CASSSLRQGLNYEQYF. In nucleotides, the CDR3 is TGTGCCAGCAGCTCCCTCCGACAGGGTCTCAACTACGAGCAGTACTTC.

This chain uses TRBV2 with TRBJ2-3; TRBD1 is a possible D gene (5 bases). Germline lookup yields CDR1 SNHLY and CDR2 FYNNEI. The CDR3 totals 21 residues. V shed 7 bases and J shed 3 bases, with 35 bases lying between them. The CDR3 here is CASTHPSRQKIPQGYTDTQYF. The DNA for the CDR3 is TGTGCCAGCACCCACCCCAGCCGACAGAAGATACCCCAAGGGTATACAGATACGCAGTATTTT.

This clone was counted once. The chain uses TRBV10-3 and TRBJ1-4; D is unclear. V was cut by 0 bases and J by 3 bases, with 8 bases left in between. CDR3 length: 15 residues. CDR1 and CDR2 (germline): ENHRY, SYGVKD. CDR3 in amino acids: CAISESEDPNEKLFF. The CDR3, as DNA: TGTGCCATCAGTGAGTCGGAGGATCCTAATGAAAAACTGTTTTTT.

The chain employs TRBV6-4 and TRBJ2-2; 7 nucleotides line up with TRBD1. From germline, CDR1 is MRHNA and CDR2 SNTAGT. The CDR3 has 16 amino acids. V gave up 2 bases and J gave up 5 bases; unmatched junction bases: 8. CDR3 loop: CASSDQETGSTGELFF. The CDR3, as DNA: TGTGCCAGCAGTGACCAGGAGACAGGGTCGACCGGGGAGCTGTTTTTT.

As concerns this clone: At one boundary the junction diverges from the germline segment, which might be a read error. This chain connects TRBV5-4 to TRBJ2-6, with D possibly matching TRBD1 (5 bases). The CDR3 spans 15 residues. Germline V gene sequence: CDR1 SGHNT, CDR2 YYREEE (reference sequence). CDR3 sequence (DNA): TGTGCCAGCATCTTGCAGGGATCTGGGGCCAACGTCCTGACTTTC. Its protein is CASILQGSGANVLTF. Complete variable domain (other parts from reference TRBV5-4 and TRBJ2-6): ETGVTQSPTHLIKTRGQQVTLRCSSQSGHNTVSWYQQALGQGPQFIFQYYREEENGRGNFPPRFSGLQFPNYSSELNVNALELDDSALYLCASILQGSGANVLTFGAGSRLTVL.

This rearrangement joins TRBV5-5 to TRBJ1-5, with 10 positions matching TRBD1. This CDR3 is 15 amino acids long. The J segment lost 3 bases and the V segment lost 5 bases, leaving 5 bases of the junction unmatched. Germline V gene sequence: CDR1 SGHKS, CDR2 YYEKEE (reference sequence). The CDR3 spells CASRPGQGYNQPQHF. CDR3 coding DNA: TGTGCCAGCAGACCGGGACAGGGGTACAATCAGCCCCAGCATTTT.